Described below is a single TCR beta chain sequence and its context. Its antigen is not identified. The sample is drawn from a study of T cells expressing NK-cell markers. The overall study: Source material for TCR beta repertoires consisted of sorted CD3+CD56+NKG2C+, CD3+CD56+NKG2C- and CD3+CD56-NKG2C+ T cells. Findings and limits, study-wide: Dominance of the CD3+CD56-NKG2C+ fraction by these clonotypes also held in a few donors. In 5 to 7 donors, dominant NKG2C+ clonotypes were roughly 1.0-8% of CD8+ T cells.

The CDR3 sequence is 16 residues long. Germline V gene sequence: CDR1 SGHTA, CDR2 FQGTGA. With UMIs, 5'RACE template switching was used to make TCR beta cDNA. With the 5' RACE reads reprocessed, TCRdb shows one record per CDR3 protein and no DNA. This table lists 500,000 to 700,000 distinct CDR3 sequences. The sequence was collected from a young man in good health. The sequencing sample was made of blood T cells: a sorted CD56 or NKG2C T cell subset, CD4+ or CD8+ T cells, or bulk PBMC T cells (not recorded which). The rearrangement links TRBV7-3 to TRBJ2-5; TCRdb calls TRBD1, which cannot be checked without DNA. The CDR3 spells CASSLAGNRGAETQYF.